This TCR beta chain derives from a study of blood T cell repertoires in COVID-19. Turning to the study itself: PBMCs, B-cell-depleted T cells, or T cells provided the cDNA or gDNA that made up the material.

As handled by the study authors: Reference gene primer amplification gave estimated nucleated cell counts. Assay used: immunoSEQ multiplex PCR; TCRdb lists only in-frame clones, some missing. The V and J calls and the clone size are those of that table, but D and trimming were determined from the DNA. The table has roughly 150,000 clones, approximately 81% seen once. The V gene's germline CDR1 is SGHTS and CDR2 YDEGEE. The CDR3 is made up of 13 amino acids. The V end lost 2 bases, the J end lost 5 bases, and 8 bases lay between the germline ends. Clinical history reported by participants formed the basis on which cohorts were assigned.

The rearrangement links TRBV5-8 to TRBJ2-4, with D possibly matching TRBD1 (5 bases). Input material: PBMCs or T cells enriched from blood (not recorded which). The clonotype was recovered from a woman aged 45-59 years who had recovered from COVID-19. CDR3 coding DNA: TGTGCCAGCAGCTTCCGACAGCAAAACATTCAGTACTTC. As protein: CASSFRQQNIQYF. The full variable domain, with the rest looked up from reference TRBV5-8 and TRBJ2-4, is EAGVTQSPTHLIKTRGQQATLRCSPISGHTSVYWYQQALGLGLQFLLWYDEGEERNRGNFPPRFSGRQFPNYSSELNVNALELEDSALYLCASSFRQQNIQYFGAGTRLSVL.